This TCR beta chain was documented in a study of beta chain features in type 1 diabetes. Expressed TCRB transcripts got sequenced, as all isolated RNA was reverse transcribed. The protocol was immunoSEQ multiplex PCR, while the TCRdb copy is restricted to in-frame clones and leaves out a portion. The table includes hundreds of thousands of clones, around 65% detected once. One heparinised draw, averaging about 116 mL, was taken per donor. A few counts support this clone. Its target is unknown. General observations from the study: In the patient group, naive, central memory and Treg TCRB repertoires seemed more alike than in the healthy donor group. Whether TCRB rearrangement is influenced by HLA type was left unresolved in this analysis. People with Type 1 diabetes carried modestly yet significantly shorter TCRB CDR3s in all four CD4+ subsets.

The CDR3 totals 13 residues. Germline-derived CDR1 and CDR2 are MGHDK and SYGVNS. V was cut by 6 bases and J by 1 base, with 6 bases left in between. The material sequenced was naive CD4+ T cells from blood. The rearrangement uses TRBV25-1 and TRBJ2-2; D is unresolved. The clonotype was recovered from a man aged 25-45 years in good health. The CDR3 protein is CASRDRNTGELFF. Here the CDR3 DNA reads TGTGCCAGCAGAGACCGGAACACCGGGGAGCTGTTTTTT.